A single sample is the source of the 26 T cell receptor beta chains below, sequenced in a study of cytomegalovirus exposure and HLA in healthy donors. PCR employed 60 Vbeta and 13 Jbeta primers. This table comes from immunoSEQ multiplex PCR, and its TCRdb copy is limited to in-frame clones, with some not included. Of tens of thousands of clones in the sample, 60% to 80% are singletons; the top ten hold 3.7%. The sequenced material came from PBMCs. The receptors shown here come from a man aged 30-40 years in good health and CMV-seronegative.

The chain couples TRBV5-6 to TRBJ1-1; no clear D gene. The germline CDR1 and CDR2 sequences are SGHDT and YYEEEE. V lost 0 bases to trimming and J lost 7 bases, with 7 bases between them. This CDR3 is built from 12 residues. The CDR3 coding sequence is TGTGCCAGCAGCTTGGCGGGGATTGAAGCTTTCTTT. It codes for CASSLAGIEAFF.

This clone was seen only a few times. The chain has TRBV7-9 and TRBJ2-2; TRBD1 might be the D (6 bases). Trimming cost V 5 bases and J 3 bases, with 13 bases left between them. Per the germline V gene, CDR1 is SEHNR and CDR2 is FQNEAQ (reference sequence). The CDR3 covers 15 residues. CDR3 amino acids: CASSPLGQYTGELFF. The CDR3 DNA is TGTGCCAGCAGCCCATTGGGACAATACACCGGGGAGCTGTTTTTT.

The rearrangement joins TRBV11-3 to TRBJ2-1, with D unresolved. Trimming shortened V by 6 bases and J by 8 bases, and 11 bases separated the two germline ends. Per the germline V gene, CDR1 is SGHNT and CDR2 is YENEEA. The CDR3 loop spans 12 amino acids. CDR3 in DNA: TGTGCCAGCAGTCAACAATTGGATGAGCAGTTCTTC. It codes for CASSQQLDEQFF.

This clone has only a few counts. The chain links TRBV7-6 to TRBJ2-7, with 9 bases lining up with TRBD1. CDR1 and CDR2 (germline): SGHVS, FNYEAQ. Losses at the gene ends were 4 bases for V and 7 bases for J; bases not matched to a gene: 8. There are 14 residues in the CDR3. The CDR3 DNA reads TGTGCCAGCAGCTCCGGGACAGGGCCGGGGGAGCAGTACTTC. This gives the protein CASSSGTGPGEQYF.

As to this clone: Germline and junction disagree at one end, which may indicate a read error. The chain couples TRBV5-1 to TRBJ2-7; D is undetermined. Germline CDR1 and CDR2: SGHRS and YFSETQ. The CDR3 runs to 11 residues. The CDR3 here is CASSLYYEQYF. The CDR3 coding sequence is TGTGCCAGCAGCTTGTACTACGAGCAGTACTTC.

CDR3 nucleotides: TGTGCCAGCAGCGGGACAGCGGTTAATCAGCCCCAGCATTTT. Amino acids: CASSGTAVNQPQHF. The V and J genes are TRBV2 and TRBJ1-5; 7 bases fit TRBD1. Germline V CDR1 and CDR2: SNHLY, FYNNEI. The CDR3 spans 14 residues. The V segment lost 6 bases and the J segment 4 bases; nucleotides outside the gene matches: 6.

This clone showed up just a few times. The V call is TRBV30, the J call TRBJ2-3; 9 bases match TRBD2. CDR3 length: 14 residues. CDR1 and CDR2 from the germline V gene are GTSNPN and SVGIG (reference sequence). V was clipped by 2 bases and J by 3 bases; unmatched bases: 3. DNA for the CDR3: TGTGCCTGGAGTCGGAGCGGGGGGACAGATACGCAGTATTTT. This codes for CAWSRSGGTDTQYF.

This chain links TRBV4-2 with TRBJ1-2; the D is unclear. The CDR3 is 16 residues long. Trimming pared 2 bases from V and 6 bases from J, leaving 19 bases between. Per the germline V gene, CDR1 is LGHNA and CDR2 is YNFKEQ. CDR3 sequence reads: CASSQTGVTAFHGYTF. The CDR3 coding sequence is TGTGCCAGCAGCCAAACCGGAGTTACGGCGTTCCATGGCTACACCTTC.

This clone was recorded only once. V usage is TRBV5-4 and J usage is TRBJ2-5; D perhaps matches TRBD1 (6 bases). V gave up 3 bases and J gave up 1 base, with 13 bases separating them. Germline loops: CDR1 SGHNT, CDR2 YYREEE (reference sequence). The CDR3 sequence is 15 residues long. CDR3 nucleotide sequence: TGTGCCAGCAGCTCACCGCAGGGGTTCCAAGAGACCCAGTACTTC. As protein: CASSSPQGFQETQYF.

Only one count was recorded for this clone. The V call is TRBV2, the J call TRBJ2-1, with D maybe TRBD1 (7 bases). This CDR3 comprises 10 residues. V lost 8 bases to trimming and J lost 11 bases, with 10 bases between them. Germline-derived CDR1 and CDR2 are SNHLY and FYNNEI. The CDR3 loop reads CASAGQKQFF. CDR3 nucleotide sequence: TGTGCCAGCGCGGGACAGAAGCAGTTCTTC.

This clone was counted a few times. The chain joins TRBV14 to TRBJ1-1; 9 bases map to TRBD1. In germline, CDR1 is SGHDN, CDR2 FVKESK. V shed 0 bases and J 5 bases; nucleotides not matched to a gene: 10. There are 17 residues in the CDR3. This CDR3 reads CASSQDAGQGLGTEAFF. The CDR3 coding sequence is TGTGCCAGCAGCCAAGATGCTGGACAGGGGCTTGGGACTGAAGCTTTCTTT.

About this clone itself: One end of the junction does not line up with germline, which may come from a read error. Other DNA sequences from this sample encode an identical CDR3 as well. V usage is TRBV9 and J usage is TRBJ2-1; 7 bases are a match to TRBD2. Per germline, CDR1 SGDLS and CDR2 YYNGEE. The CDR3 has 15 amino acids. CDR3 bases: TGTGCCAGTAGCGTGCTAGCGGATTCCTACAATGAGCAGTTCTTC. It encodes CASSVLADSYNEQFF.

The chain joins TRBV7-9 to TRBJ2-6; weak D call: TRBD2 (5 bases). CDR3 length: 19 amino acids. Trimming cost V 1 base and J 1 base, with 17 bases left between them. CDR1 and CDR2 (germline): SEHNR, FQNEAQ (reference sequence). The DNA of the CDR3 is TGTGCCAGCAGCTTAGATTTCGGGGAACTCCCTTCTGGGGCCAACGTCCTGACTTTC. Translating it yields CASSLDFGELPSGANVLTF.

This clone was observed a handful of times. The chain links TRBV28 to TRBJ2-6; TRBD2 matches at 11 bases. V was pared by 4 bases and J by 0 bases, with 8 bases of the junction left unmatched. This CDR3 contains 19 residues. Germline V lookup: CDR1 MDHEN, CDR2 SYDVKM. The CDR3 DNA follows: TGTGCCAGCAGTTCACTAGCGGGAGCCTTTAGCTCTGGGGCCAACGTCCTGACTTTC. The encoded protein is CASSSLAGAFSSGANVLTF.

The CDR3 sequence: CASSPFLLYEQYF. The CDR3 region has the DNA TGTGCCAGCAGCCCCTTCTTACTTTACGAGCAGTACTTC. The chain employs TRBV7-8 and TRBJ2-7; D is undetermined. The germline gives CDR1 SGHVS, CDR2 FQNEAQ. There are 13 residues in the CDR3. Trimming stripped 5 bases from V and 4 bases from J, with 12 bases between.

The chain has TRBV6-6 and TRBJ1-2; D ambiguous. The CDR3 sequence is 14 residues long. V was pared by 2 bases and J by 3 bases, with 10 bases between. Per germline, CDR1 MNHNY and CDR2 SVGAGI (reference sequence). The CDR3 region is CASSYSGRDYGYTF. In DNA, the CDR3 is TGTGCCAGCAGTTACAGTGGGCGCGACTATGGCTACACCTTC.

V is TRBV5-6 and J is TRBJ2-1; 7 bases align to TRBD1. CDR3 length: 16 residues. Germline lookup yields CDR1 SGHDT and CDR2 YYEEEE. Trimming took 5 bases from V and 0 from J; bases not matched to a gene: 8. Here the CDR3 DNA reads TGTGCCAGCAGTTATTCGGGACAGTACTCCTACAATGAGCAGTTCTTC. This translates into CASSYSGQYSYNEQFF.

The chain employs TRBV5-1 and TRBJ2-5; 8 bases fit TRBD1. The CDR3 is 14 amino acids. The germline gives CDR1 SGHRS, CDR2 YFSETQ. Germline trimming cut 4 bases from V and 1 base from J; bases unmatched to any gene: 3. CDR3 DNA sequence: TGCGCCAGCAGCATAGGGACAGGCCAAGAGACCCAGTACTTC. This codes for CASSIGTGQETQYF.

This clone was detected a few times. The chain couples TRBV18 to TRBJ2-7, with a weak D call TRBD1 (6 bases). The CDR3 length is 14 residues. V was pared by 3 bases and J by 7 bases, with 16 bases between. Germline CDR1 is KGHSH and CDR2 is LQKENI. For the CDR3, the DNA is TGTGCCAGCTCACCTCTGGAACAGGGTGGGGAGCAGTACTTC. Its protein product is CASSPLEQGGEQYF.

CDR3 amino acids: CASGFGQRNTEAFF. In DNA form, the CDR3 reads TGTGCTAGTGGTTTTGGGCAGAGGAACACTGAAGCTTTCTTT. This chain joins TRBV12-5 and TRBJ1-1; D is ambiguous. Germline loops: CDR1 LGHNT, CDR2 FRNRAP. The CDR3 runs to 14 residues. Trimming pared 3 bases from V and 1 base from J, leaving 9 bases between.

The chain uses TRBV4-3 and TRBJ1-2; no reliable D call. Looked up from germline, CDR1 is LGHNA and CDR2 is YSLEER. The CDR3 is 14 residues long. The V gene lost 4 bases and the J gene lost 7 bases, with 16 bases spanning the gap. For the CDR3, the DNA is TGCGCCAGCAGCCGAGAGAGGCTGGTTGTTGGCTACACCTTC. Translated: CASSRERLVVGYTF.

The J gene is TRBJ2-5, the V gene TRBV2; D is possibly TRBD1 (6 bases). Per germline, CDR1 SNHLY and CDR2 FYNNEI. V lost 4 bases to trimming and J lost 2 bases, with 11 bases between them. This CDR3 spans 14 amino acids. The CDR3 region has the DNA TGTGCCAGCAGTGCGGGACAACTACAAGAGACCCAGTACTTC. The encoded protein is CASSAGQLQETQYF.

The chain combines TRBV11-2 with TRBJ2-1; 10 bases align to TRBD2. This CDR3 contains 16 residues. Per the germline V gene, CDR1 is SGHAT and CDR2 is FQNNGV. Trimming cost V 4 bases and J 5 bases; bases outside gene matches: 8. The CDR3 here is CASSYYGTSDNNEQFF. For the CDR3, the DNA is TGTGCCAGCAGCTATTATGGGACTAGCGACAACAATGAGCAGTTCTTC.

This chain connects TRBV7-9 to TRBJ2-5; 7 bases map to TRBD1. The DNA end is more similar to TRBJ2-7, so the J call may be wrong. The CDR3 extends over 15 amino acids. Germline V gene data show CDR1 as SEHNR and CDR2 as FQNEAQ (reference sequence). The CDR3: CASSPPRTGFYEQYF. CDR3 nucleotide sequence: TGTGCCAGCAGCCCCCCCCGGACAGGATTCTACGAGCAGTACTTC.

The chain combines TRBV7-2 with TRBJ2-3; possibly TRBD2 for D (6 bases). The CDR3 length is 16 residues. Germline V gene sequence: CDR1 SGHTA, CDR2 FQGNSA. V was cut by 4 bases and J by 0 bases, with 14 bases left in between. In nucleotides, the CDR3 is TGTGCCAGCAGCTCCATACGGGACTCGAGCACAGATACGCAGTATTTT. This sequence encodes CASSSIRDSSTDTQYF.

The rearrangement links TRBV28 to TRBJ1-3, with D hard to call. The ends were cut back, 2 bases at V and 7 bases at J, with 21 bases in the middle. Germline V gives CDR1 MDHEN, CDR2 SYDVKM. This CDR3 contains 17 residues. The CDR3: CASSLDPLAAQANTIYF. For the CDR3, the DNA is TGTGCCAGCAGTTTAGACCCCCTCGCGGCACAAGCGAACACCATATATTTT.